The 4 T cell receptor beta chains in this list originate from one sample, sequenced in a study of T cells after yellow fever vaccination. TCRdb reprocessed the 5' RACE reads with MiXCR, giving one entry per CDR3 protein. The sample records 450,000 to 600,000 distinct CDR3 sequences, about 13% being singletons. The source was PBMCs, collected on the day of the yellow fever booster vaccination. The source is a man in his thirties or forties who received the YFV17D yellow fever vaccine.

This clonotype was seen a few times. This rearrangement joins TRBV7-3 to TRBJ2-1; 8 bases match TRBD1. Germline-derived CDR1 and CDR2 are SGHTA and FQGTGA. The trim removed 2 bases at V and 7 bases at J, leaving 4 bases unmatched. This CDR3 contains 14 residues. The DNA for the CDR3 is TGTGCCAGCAGCTTAGGTAGGACAGGGAATGAGCAGTTCTTC. Its translation: CASSLGRTGNEQFF.

The chain couples TRBV20-1 to TRBJ2-3, with D possibly being TRBD2 (6 bases). In germline, CDR1 is DFQATT, CDR2 SNEGSKA (reference sequence). This CDR3 contains 14 residues. The V end lost 6 bases, the J end lost 4 bases, and 17 bases lay between the germline ends. The CDR3 region is CSAPGGSGADTQYF. DNA for the CDR3: TGCAGTGCCCCAGGAGGGTCTGGGGCAGATACGCAGTATTTT.

There are a few counts of this clonotype. This chain connects TRBV7-3 to TRBJ2-4; D uncertain. From germline, CDR1 is SGHTA and CDR2 FQGTGA. This CDR3 is built from 13 residues. V gave up 4 bases and J gave up 9 bases, with 13 bases separating them. The DNA for the CDR3 is TGTGCCAGCAGCTCGACGGGCGGCGGCATTCAGTACTTC. It encodes CASSSTGGGIQYF.

This rearrangement joins TRBV11-2 to TRBJ2-1; TRBD1 or TRBD2 may be the D gene (5 bases each). Per germline, CDR1 SGHAT and CDR2 FQNNGV. The CDR3 is made up of 18 amino acids. The V end was cut by 5 bases, the J end by 3 bases, with 23 bases between. For the CDR3, the DNA is TGTGCCAGCAGCGCTAGAGAGCCGGGACGGCGGTTCTACAATGAGCAGTTCTTC. Its translation: CASSAREPGRRFYNEQFF.